This T cell receptor (beta chain) derives from a study of T cell responses to AZD1222 COVID-19 vaccine. Study results and caveats: Baseline seropositives among AZD1222 recipients totaled only 5 to 7. Donors skewed white British and female; clonal diversity was possibly underestimated. Increased Spike-specific TCR breadth and depth were observed after two AZD1222 doses.

V lost 2 bases, J lost 9 bases, and 13 bases lay in between. The CDR3 has 13 amino acids. The germline V gene encodes CDR1 MNHEY and CDR2 SVGEGT. Here immunoSEQ multiplex PCR was the method, and the copy in TCRdb shows in-frame clones only, minus some. This sample yields about 44,000 clones, of which around 80% are seen a single time; about 4.3% belongs to the top ten. In the case of this clone: Antigen unknown.

The sequencing here drew on peripheral blood, taken on day 0 of AZD1222 vaccination. The source of this sequence is an adult in good health. This chain uses TRBV6-2 or TRBV6-3 with TRBJ2-5; possibly TRBD1 for D (5 bases). The CDR3 protein is CASSYGAREAQYF. The DNA of the CDR3 is TGTGCCAGCAGTTACGGGGCCCGTGAGGCCCAGTACTTC.